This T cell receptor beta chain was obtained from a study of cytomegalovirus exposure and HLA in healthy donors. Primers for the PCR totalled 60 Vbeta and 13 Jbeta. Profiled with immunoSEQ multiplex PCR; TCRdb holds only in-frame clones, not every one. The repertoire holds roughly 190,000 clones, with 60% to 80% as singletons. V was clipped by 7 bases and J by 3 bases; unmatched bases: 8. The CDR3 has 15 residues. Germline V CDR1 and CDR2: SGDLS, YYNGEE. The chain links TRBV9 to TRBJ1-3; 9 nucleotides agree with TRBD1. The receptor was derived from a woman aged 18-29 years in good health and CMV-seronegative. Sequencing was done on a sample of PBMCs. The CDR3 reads CASGTTGGSGNTIYF. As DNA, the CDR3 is TGTGCCAGCGGGACGACAGGGGGAAGTGGAAACACCATATATTTT. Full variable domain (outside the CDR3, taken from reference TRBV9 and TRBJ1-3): DSGVTQTPKHLITATGQRVTLRCSPRSGDLSVYWYQQSLDQGLQFLIQYYNGEERAKGNILERFSAQQFPDLHSELNLSSLELGDSALYFCASGTTGGSGNTIYFGEGSWLTVV.